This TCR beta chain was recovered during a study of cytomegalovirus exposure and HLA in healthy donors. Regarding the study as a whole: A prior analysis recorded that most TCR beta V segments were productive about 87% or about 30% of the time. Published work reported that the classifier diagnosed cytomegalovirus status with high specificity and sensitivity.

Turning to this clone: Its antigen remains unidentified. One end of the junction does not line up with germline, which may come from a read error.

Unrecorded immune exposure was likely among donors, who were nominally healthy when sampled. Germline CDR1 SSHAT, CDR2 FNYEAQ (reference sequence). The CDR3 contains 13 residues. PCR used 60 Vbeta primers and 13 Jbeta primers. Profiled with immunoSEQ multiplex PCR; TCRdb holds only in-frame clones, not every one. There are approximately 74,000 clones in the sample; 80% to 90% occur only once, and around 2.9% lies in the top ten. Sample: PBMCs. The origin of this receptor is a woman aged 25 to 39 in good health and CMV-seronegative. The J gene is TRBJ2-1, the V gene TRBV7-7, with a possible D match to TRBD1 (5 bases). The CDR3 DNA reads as TGTGCTAGCAGCTTAAGACAGTCCAATGAGCAGTTCTTC. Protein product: CASSLRQSNEQFF.